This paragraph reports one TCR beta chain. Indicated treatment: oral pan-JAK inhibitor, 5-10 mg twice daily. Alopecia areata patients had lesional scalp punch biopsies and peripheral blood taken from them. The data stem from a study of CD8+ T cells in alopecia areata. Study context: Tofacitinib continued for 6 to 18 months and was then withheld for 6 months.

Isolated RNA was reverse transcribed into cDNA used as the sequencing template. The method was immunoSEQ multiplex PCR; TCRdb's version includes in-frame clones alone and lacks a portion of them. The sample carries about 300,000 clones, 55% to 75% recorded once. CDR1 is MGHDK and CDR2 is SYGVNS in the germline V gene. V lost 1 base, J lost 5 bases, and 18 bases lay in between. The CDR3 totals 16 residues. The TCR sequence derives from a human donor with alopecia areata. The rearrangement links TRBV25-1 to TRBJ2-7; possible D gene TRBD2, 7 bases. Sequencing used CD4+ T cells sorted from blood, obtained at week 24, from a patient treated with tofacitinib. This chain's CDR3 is CASSEFQWGGRNEQYF. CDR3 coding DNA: TGTGCCAGCAGTGAATTTCAGTGGGGGGGCCGGAACGAGCAGTACTTC.